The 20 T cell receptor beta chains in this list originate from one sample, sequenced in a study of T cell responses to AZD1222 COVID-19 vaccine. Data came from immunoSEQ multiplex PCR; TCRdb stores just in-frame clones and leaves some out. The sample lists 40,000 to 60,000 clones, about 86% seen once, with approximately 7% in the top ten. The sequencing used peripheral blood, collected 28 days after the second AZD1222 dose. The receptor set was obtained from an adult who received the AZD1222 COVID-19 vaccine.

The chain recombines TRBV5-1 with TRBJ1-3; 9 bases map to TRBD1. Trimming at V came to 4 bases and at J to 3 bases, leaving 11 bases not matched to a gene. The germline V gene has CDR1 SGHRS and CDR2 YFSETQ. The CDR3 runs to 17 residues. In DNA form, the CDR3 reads TGCGCCAGCAGCGGAGGGACAGGGAACTCGGTTGGAAACACCATATATTTT. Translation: CASSGGTGNSVGNTIYF.

CDR3 residues: CASTPPITF. The CDR3 bases are TGTGCCAGCACCCCGCCGATCACCTTC. The V and J genes are TRBV12-3 or TRBV12-4 and TRBJ1-2; the D is unclear. Trimming took 7 bases from V and 13 from J, leaving 10 bases between them. CDR3 length equals 9 residues.

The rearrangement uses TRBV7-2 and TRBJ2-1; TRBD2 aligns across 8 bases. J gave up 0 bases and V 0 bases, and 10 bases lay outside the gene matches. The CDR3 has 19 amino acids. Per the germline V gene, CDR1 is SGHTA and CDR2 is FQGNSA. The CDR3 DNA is TGTGCCAGCAGCTTAGCGTATTCAGGAAGCGGGAGCTCCTACAATGAGCAGTTCTTC. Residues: CASSLAYSGSGSSYNEQFF.

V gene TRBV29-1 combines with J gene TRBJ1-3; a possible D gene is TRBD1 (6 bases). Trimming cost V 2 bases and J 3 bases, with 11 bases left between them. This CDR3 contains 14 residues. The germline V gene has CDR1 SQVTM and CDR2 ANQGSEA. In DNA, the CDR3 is TGCAGCGTTGAAAGGGGGACCGATGGAAACACCATATATTTT. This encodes CSVERGTDGNTIYF.

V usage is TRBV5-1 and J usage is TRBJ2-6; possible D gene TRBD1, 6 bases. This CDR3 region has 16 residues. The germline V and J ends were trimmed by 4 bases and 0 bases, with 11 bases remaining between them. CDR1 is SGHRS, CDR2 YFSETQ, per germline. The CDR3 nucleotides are TGCGCCAGCAGCACGGGACAAATCTCTGGGGCCAACGTCCTGACTTTC. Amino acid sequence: CASSTGQISGANVLTF.

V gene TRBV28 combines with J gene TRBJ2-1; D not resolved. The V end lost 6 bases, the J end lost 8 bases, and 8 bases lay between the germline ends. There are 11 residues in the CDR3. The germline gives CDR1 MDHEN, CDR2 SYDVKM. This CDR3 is CASRLVDEQFF. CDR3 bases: TGTGCCAGCAGGTTAGTCGATGAGCAGTTCTTC. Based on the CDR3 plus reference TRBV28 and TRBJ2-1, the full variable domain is DVKVTQSSRYLVKRTGEKVFLECVQDMDHENMFWYRQDPGLGLRLIYFSYDVKMKEKGDIPEGYSVSREKKERFSLILESASTNQTSMYLCASRLVDEQFFGPGTRLTVL.

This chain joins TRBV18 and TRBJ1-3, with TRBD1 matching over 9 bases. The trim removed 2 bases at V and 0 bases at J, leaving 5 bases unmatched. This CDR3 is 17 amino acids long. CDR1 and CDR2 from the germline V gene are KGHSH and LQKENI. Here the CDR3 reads CASSPGPTGGSGNTIYF. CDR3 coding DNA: TGTGCCAGCTCACCAGGCCCGACAGGGGGCTCTGGAAACACCATATATTTT.

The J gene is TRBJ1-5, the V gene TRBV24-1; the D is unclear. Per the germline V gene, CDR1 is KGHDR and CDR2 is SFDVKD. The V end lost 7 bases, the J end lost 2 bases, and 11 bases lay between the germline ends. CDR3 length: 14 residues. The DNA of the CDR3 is TGTGCCACCAGCCAAGAAGGTGGCAATCAGCCCCAGCATTTT. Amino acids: CATSQEGGNQPQHF.

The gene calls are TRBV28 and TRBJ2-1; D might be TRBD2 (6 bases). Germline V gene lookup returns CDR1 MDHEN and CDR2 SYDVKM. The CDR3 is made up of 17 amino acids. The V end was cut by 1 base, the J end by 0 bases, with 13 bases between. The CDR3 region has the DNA TGTGCCAGCAGTTTATTATTAGCGGTAAGCTCCTACAATGAGCAGTTCTTC. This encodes CASSLLLAVSSYNEQFF. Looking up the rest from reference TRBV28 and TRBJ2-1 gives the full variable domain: DVKVTQSSRYLVKRTGEKVFLECVQDMDHENMFWYRQDPGLGLRLIYFSYDVKMKEKGDIPEGYSVSREKKERFSLILESASTNQTSMYLCASSLLLAVSSYNEQFFGPGTRLTVL.

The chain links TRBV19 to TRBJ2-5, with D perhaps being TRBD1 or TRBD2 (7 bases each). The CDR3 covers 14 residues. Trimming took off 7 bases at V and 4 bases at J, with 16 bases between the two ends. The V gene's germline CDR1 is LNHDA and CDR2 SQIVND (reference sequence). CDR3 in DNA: TGTGCCAGTACCCAGGGGGGGGGCCGAGAGACCCAGTACTTC. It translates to CASTQGGGRETQYF. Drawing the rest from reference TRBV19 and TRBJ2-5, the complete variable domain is DGGITQSPKYLFRKEGQNVTLSCEQNLNHDAMYWYRQDPGQGLRLIYYSQIVNDFQKGDIAEGYSVSREKKESFPLTVTSAQKNPTAFYLCASTQGGGRETQYFGPGTRLLVL.

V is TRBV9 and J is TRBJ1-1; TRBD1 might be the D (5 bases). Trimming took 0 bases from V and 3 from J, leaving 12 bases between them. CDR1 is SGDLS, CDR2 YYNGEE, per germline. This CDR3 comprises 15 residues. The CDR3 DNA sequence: TGTGCCAGCAGCGTAGTGAAGGGGCGGTACACTGAAGCTTTCTTT. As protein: CASSVVKGRYTEAFF.

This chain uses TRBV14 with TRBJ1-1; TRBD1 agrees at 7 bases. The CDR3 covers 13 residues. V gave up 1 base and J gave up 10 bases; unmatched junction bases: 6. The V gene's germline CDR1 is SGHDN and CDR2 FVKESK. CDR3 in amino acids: CASSQGGQRGAFF. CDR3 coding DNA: TGTGCCAGCAGCCAAGGGGGACAGAGGGGAGCTTTCTTT.

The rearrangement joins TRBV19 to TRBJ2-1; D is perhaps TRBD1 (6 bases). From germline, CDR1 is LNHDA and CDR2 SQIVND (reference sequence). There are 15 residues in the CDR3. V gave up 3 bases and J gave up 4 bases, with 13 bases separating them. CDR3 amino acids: CASSIGDTGYNEQFF. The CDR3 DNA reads TGTGCCAGTAGTATTGGGGACACGGGGTACAATGAGCAGTTCTTC. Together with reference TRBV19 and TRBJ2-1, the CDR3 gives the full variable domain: DGGITQSPKYLFRKEGQNVTLSCEQNLNHDAMYWYRQDPGQGLRLIYYSQIVNDFQKGDIAEGYSVSREKKESFPLTVTSAQKNPTAFYLCASSIGDTGYNEQFFGPGTRLTVL.

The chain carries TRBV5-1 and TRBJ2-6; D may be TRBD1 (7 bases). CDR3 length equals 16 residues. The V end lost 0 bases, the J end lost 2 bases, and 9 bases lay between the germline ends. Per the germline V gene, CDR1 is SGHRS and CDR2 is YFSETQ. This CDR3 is CASSLARGAGANVLTF. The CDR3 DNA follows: TGCGCCAGCAGCTTGGCCAGGGGGGCTGGGGCCAACGTCCTGACTTTC. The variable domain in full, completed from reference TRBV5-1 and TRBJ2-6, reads KAGVTQTPRYLIKTRGQQVTLSCSPISGHRSVSWYQQTPGQGLQFLFEYFSETQRNKGNFPGRFSGRQFSNSRSEMNVSTLELGDSALYLCASSLARGAGANVLTFGAGSRLTVL.

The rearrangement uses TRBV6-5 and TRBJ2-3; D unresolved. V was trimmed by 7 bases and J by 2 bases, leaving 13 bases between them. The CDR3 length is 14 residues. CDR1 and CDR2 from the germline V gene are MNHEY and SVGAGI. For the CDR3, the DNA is TGTGCCAGCAAACCACGGATAATCACAGATACGCAGTATTTT. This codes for CASKPRIITDTQYF.

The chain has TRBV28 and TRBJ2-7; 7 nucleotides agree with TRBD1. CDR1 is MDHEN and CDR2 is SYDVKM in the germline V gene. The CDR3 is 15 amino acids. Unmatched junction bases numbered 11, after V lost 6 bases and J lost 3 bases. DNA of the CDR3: TGTGCCAGCAGCCTAGGTTGGGACAGAAACTACGAGCAGTACTTC. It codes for CASSLGWDRNYEQYF.

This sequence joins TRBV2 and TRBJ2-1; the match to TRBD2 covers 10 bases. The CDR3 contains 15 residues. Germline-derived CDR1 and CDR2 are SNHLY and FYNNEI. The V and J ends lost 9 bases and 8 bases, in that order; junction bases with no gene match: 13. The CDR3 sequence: CASDYFLTSGDEQFF. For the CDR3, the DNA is TGTGCCAGTGATTACTTCCTAACTAGCGGGGATGAGCAGTTCTTC. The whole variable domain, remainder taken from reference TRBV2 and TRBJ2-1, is EPEVTQTPSHQVTQMGQEVILRCVPISNHLYFYWYRQILGQKVEFLVSFYNNEISEKSEIFDDQFSVERPDGSNFTLKIRSTKLEDSAMYFCASDYFLTSGDEQFFGPGTRLTVL.

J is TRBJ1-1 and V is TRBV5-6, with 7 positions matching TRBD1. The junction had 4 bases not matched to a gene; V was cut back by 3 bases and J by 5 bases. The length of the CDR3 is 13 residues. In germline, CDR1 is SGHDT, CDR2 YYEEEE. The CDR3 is CASSSTGWTEAFF. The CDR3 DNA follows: TGTGCCAGCAGCTCGACAGGGTGGACTGAAGCTTTCTTT.

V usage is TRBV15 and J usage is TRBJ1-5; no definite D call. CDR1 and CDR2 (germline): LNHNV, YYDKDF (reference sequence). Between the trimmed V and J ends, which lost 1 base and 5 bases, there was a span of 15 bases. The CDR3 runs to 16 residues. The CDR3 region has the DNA TGTGCCACCAGCAGAGGGGTTTGGGATATGGATCAGCCCCAGCATTTT. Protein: CATSRGVWDMDQPQHF.

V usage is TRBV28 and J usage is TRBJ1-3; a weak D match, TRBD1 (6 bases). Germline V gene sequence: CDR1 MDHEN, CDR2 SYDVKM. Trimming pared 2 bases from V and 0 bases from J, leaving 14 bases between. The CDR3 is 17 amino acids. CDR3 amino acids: CASSLTQGHASGNTIYF. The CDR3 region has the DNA TGTGCCAGCAGTTTAACACAGGGACACGCCTCTGGAAACACCATATATTTT.